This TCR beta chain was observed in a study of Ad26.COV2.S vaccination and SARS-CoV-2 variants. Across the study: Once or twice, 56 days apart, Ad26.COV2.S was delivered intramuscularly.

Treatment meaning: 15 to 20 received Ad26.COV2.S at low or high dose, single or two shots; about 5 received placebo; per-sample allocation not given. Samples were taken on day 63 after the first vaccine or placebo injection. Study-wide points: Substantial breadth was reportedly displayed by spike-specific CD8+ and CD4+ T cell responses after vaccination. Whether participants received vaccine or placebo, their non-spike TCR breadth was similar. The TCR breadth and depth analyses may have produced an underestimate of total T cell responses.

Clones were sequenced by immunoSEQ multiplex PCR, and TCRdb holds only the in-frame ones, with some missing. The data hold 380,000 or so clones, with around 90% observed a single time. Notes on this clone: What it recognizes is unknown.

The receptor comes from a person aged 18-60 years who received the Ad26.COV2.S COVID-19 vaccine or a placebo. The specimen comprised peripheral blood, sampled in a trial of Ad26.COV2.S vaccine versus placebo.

The CDR3 here is CASSYLTGELFF. For the CDR3, the DNA is TGTGCCAGCAGTTACCTTACCGGGGAGCTGTTTTTT. The chain has TRBV27 and TRBJ2-2, with D uncertain. CDR3 length equals 12 residues. The germline V gene has CDR1 MNHEY and CDR2 SMNVEV (reference sequence). V lost 4 bases and J 5 bases, leaving 5 bases between the germline ends.